The subject of this entry is one T cell receptor (beta chain). As yet, its antigen is unknown. The sample comes from a study of a mutant IDH1 vaccine in newly diagnosed glioma. Study background: Vaccines began 4-6 weeks after radiotherapy alone, or with temozolomide cycles.

The time point denotes: week 47, end of study. Each dose delivered 300 ug of mutant IDH1 20-mer peptide subcutaneously with imiquimod. The CDR3 length is 15 residues. Per germline, CDR1 MGHRA and CDR2 YSYEKL. Trimming removed 1 base at V and 6 bases at J, with 13 bases between. Here immunoSEQ multiplex PCR was the method, and the copy in TCRdb shows in-frame clones only, minus some. The table lists tens of thousands of clones, around 83% of them singletons. The receptor's source is a woman aged 45-59 years with glioma. This chain connects TRBV4-1 to TRBJ1-5; TRBD1 is a possible D gene (5 bases). Sequencing used PBMCs, obtained from a glioma patient whose treatment included an IDH1 peptide vaccine. CDR3 protein: CASSQGGTTGQPQHF. CDR3 sequence (DNA): TGCGCCAGCAGCCAAGGGGGGACTACGGGTCAGCCCCAGCATTTT.